This is a list of T cell receptor beta chains from one sample in a study of T cells after yellow fever vaccination. TCRdb reanalysed the 5' RACE reads using MiXCR and keeps one entry per CDR3 protein. The sample lists approximately 300,000 distinct CDR3 sequences; around 7% were seen once. This specimen consisted of PBMCs, obtained around 45 days after the first yellow fever vaccination. Receptor source: a man aged 18-30 years who received the YFV17D yellow fever vaccine. The CDR3 runs from the conserved cysteine through the conserved F or W. D genes are given only for firm matches. For some rows the clone size is stated as once, few or many, or as a class when expanded; others skip it.

cdr3_nt cdr3_aa v_call d_call j_call clone_size
TGTGCCAGCTCGCCTCTCAGCAATTTGGGGACCCAGTACTTC CASSPLSNLGTQYF TRBV18 - TRBJ2-5 -
TGCAGTGCCAGTAGGGGGGGACTCGAAGAGACCCAGTACTTC CSASRGGLEETQYF TRBV20-1 - TRBJ2-5 few
TGTGCCAGCAGCCGCCGGGGCTGGAACACCGGGGAGCTGTTTTTT CASSRRGWNTGELFF TRBV12-3/TRBV12-4 - TRBJ2-2 many
TGTGCCAGCAGCCAAGGGAATCGGGGGTCAAGCTTCTACGAGCAGTACTTC CASSQGNRGSSFYEQYF TRBV4-2 - TRBJ2-7 -
TGCGCCAGCAGCCAAGAAGGTTGGACTAGCGGGGGCGGAGATACGCAGTATTTT CASSQEGWTSGGGDTQYF TRBV4-3 TRBD2 TRBJ2-3 few
TGTGCCAGCAGCCGCCTCGGGACGGACCTTAAAGAGCAGTACTTC CASSRLGTDLKEQYF TRBV4-2 - TRBJ2-7 -
TGTGCCAGCTCACCTATGGTACTAGCCACCTACGAGCAGTACTTC CASSPMVLATYEQYF TRBV18 - TRBJ2-7 -
TGTGCCAGCAGATTCACAGGGAATTCACCCCTCCACTTT CASRFTGNSPLHF TRBV7-9 - TRBJ1-6 few
TGTGCCAGCAGCCGAACAGGGCCTGAGCAGTTCTTC CASSRTGPEQFF TRBV7-6 - TRBJ2-1 many
TGCAGTGCTAGTCGGCTAGCGGTATACAATGAGCAGTTCTTC CSASRLAVYNEQFF TRBV20-1 TRBD2 TRBJ2-1 -
TGTGCCAGCAGTGACCTCGACAGGGTTCAAGAGACCCAGTACTTC CASSDLDRVQETQYF TRBV2 TRBD1 TRBJ2-5 few
TGCGCCAGCAGCCGCACACAGGGGAACCAGCCCCAGCATTTT CASSRTQGNQPQHF TRBV4-1 TRBD1 TRBJ1-5 few
TGCAGTGCTAGAGATCTCTGGCGGGGAGTTCAAGAGACCCAGTACTTC CSARDLWRGVQETQYF TRBV20-1 - TRBJ2-5 few
TGCAGTCCGGCGCAATCGAATGAGCAGTTCTTC CSPAQSNEQFF TRBV20-1 - TRBJ2-1 -